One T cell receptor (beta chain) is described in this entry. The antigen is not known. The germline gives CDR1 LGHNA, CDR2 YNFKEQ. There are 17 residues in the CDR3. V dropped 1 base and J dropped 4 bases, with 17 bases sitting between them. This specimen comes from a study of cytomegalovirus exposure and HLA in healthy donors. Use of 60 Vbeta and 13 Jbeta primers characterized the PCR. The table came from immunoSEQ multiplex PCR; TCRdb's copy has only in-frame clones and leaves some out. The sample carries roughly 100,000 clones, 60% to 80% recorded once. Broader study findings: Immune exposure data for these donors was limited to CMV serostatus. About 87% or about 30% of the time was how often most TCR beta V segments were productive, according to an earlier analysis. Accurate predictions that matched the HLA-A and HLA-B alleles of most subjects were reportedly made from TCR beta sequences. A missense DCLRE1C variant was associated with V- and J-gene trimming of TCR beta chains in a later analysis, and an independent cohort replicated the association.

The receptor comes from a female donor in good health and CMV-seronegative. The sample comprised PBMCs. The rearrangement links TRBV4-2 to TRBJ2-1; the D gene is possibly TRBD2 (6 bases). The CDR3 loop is CASSQGGNSGVYNEQFF. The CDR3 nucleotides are TGTGCCAGCAGCCAAGGGGGCAATAGCGGAGTTTACAATGAGCAGTTCTTC.